This TCR beta chain was identified during a study of T cell responses to AZD1222 COVID-19 vaccine (dated by TCRdb to the early 2020s). Concerning the study at large: TCR sequencing covered 233 trial participants: around 210 given two doses of AZD1222 and 26 given two doses of MenACWY control vaccine. Trial participants were enrolled by age into 18-55, 56-69 and 70-plus year subgroups, with roughly 150, 30 and 60 TCR-sequenced participants respectively. General findings and caveats noted by the study authors: The whole spike protein was spanned by vaccine-associated CD4 TCRs, and dominant responses were seen in regions 160-218 and 743-854. The 56-69-year group was small, and its depth increase did not reach significance, likely because of low power. Epitopes outside the regions mutated in the B.1.351 and B.1.1.7 variants were reportedly recognized by nearly half of the unique spike-specific TCRs. Conclusions about previously exposed vaccinees are limited, since just five to seven AZD1222 recipients were seropositive for SARS-CoV-2 at baseline. Because no day 14 peak-response samples were available, the repertoires could be characterized only after the peak T cell response. A significant rise in spike-specific TCR breadth and depth was observed after two AZD1222 doses relative to day 0 and relative to MenACWY recipients. Most participants were white British and females outnumbered males, and the authors suggested that clonal diversity may have been underestimated.

Per the publication, the time point label means: about 28 days (+/-7) after the second vaccine dose. AZD1222 recipients whose second dose came at about 4 weeks and those whose second dose came at about 12 weeks were combined into one group, since spike-specific TCR depth and breadth did not differ between the two schedules. Samples from vaccinated people were obtained from the UK trials COV001 and COV002, which included a single-blind randomized controlled phase 2/3 trial of AZD1222 (ChAdOx1 nCoV-19) in healthy adults. For TCRbeta chain sequencing, PBMC samples were collected from trial participants at day 0 and at day 28 after the second dose. The junction shows trimming of 9 bases on V and 0 bases on J, plus 9 bases between the germline ends. CDR1 and CDR2 are read off the germline V gene (reference sequence) as LNHDA and SQIVND. There are 12 amino acids in the CDR3, from cysteine to phenylalanine inclusive. Left in the record is the CDR3 DNA by itself, 36 bases read in frame from the first base.

Note on this clone: Its antigen is unknown. No base-level quality is on record; no much larger clone is a single base apart.

The CDR3 regions of human TCRbeta chains were subjected to immunosequencing. As for the authors' bioinformatics: Repertoire TCRs were checked for matches against a reference library of SARS-CoV-2-specific TCRs that had been generated using the MIRA antigen-specificity platform. Breadth was defined as the fraction of unique TCRs that were SARS-CoV-2-associated, and depth was defined as the fraction of total T cells that were SARS-CoV-2-associated. Using the MIRA data, each spike-specific TCR was mapped to the spike region that the TCR reacts to and placed in a CD4 or CD8 class. Log10-transformed breadth and depth values were compared by one-way ANOVA with Sidak's multiple comparisons tests. What TCRdb holds here is the immuneACCESS table cut down to in-frame rearrangements. Part of the clones is not present; checked against another copy, under half of the missing clones reflect an unresolved V gene, and the others are unexplained. Clone size and V and J calls were adopted from that table, with D and trimming inferred from the DNA. A total of some 150,000 clones appear in this sample, roughly 90% of them only once. The top ten hold around 4.4% of the sample.

The rearrangement combines TRBV19 with TRBJ2-7, with the D assignment possibly TRBD1 or TRBD2, given 5 matching bases for each. This receptor was identified in an adult who received the AZD1222 COVID-19 vaccine. The material was peripheral blood, obtained 28 days after the second AZD1222 dose. The DNA sequence is TGTGCCAGGGGACCCACCTCCTACGAGCAGTACTTC. Translated, this is CARGPTSYEQYF.